Below, 32 T cell receptor beta chains from the same sample are listed, as sequenced in a study of PD-1 blockade in classical Hodgkin lymphoma. Each and every patient relapsed after autologous stem cell transplantation, and patients got differing brentuximab vedotin exposure. The assay was immunoSEQ multiplex PCR, and TCRdb's table has in-frame clones only and misses some. The sample carries some 15,000 clones, approximately 88% recorded once. Sample: peripheral blood mononuclear cells (PBMCs), taken before the second cycle of nivolumab. These receptors came from a human donor with classical Hodgkin lymphoma.

The chain has TRBV12-5 and TRBJ2-7, with 8 positions matching TRBD1. There are 14 residues in the CDR3. After removal of 5 bases from V and 4 bases from J, the junction contained 7 bases not matched to a gene. The germline CDR1 and CDR2 sequences are LGHNT and FRNRAP. The CDR3 sequence is CASGHPDRVYEQYF. CDR3 bases: TGTGCTAGTGGTCACCCGGACAGGGTGTACGAGCAGTACTTC.

The gene calls are TRBV7-6 and TRBJ2-1; 7 bases fit TRBD1. Trimming took 4 bases from V and 0 from J; bases not matched to a gene: 0. The CDR3 spans 14 residues. Germline V lookup: CDR1 SGHVS, CDR2 FNYEAQ. The CDR3 bases are TGTGCCAGCAGCTCAGGGGGCTCCTACAATGAGCAGTTCTTC. It yields the protein CASSSGGSYNEQFF.

The chain carries TRBV7-6 and TRBJ2-7, with D possibly being TRBD1 or TRBD2 (5 bases each). This CDR3 comprises 15 residues. Trimming left V 4 bases short and J 6 bases short, with 19 bases between. The germline V gene encodes CDR1 SGHVS and CDR2 FNYEAQ. CDR3 DNA: TGTGCCAGCAGCTCCGCCGGGACGGGACCTTTCGAGCAGTACTTC. It is translated as CASSSAGTGPFEQYF. Full variable domain (remainder filled in from reference TRBV7-6 and TRBJ2-7): GAGVSQSPRYKVTKRGQDVALRCDPISGHVSLYWYRQALGQGPEFLTYFNYEAQQDKSGLPNDRFSAERPEGSISTLTIQRTEQRDSAMYRCASSSAGTGPFEQYFGPGTRLTVT.

This clone was counted once. The V gene is TRBV7-2, the J gene TRBJ1-2; the D gene is possibly TRBD1 (5 bases). Germline V gene data show CDR1 as SGHTA and CDR2 as FQGNSA. V lost 5 bases, J lost 2 bases, and 12 bases lay in between. This CDR3 region has 14 residues. In DNA, the CDR3 is TGTGCCAGCAGCAGATCGACAGCGAACTATGGCTACACCTTC. This codes for CASSRSTANYGYTF.

This clone was picked up a small number of times. The chain joins TRBV5-1 to TRBJ2-1, with 7 bases identical to TRBD1. V was clipped by 6 bases and J by 0 bases; unmatched bases: 12. CDR1 SGHRS and CDR2 YFSETQ come from the germline V gene. This CDR3 has 17 residues. The CDR3 nucleotides are TGCGCCAGCACAGAGACCACGGGACAGAGCTCCTACAATGAGCAGTTCTTC. Its protein is CASTETTGQSSYNEQFF. Using reference TRBV5-1 and TRBJ2-1 for the parts outside the CDR3, the full variable domain is KAGVTQTPRYLIKTRGQQVTLSCSPISGHRSVSWYQQTPGQGLQFLFEYFSETQRNKGNFPGRFSGRQFSNSRSEMNVSTLELGDSALYLCASTETTGQSSYNEQFFGPGTRLTVL.

In this sample, this clone turned up once. This sequence joins TRBV18 and TRBJ1-3; D might be TRBD1 (5 bases). The CDR3 spans 12 residues. Germline CDR1 is KGHSH and CDR2 is LQKENI. V dropped 3 bases and J dropped 13 bases, with 13 bases sitting between them. The CDR3 spells CASSPQGEPIYF. The CDR3 DNA sequence: TGTGCCAGCTCACCGCAGGGAGAGCCTATATATTTT.

The chain joins TRBV7-9 to TRBJ2-2; 8 bases align to TRBD2. The V gene end was trimmed by 0 bases and the J gene end by 6 bases; junction bases not matched to a gene: 9. Per the germline V gene, CDR1 is SEHNR and CDR2 is FQNEAQ (reference sequence). This CDR3 comprises 17 residues. CDR3 amino acids: CASSLASGREAPGELFF. CDR3 coding DNA: TGTGCCAGCAGCTTAGCCTCTGGGCGGGAGGCTCCCGGGGAGCTGTTTTTT.

This rearrangement joins TRBV28 to TRBJ2-7, with 8 bases matching TRBD1. The germline CDR1 and CDR2 sequences are MDHEN and SYDVKM. There are 13 residues in the CDR3. V shed 11 bases, J shed 3 bases, and the junction held 9 bases outside the gene matches. In DNA form, the CDR3 reads TGTGCCGGCCAGGACAGGGAGGACTACGAGCAGTACTTC. Translation gives CAGQDREDYEQYF.

This clone was found a few times. The chain has TRBV30 and TRBJ1-5, with D hard to call. Germline CDR1 reads GTSNPN; CDR2 reads SVGIG (reference sequence). This CDR3 has 12 amino acids. With 4 bases removed from V and 9 bases from J, the gap between germline ends came to 13 bases. The CDR3 DNA reads as TGTGCCTGGAAAGCGGTGATCGGGCCCCAGCATTTT. Its protein is CAWKAVIGPQHF.

The chain has TRBV11-2 and TRBJ1-1, with D tentatively TRBD1 (5 bases). CDR1 is SGHAT and CDR2 is FQNNGV in the germline V gene. Trimming left V 3 bases short and J 5 bases short, with 10 bases between. This CDR3 is built from 13 residues. The CDR3, as DNA: TGTGCCAGCAGCTTCCGGGGGGGAACTGAAGCTTTCTTT. Its translation is CASSFRGGTEAFF.

V and J are TRBV21-1 and TRBJ1-2. TRBV21-1 is tagged as a pseudogene. The CDR3 sequence is 14 residues long. CDR3 in DNA: TGTGCCAGCAGTCAAACCGGGACGGACTATGGCTACACCTTC. Its translation: CASSQTGTDYGYTF.

The CDR3 DNA follows: TGTGCCAGTAGTATAGGGGGGGCAGTAGGGCAGCCCCAGCATTTT. Its translation: CASSIGGAVGQPQHF. J is TRBJ1-5 and V is TRBV19; D perhaps matches TRBD1 (6 bases). Trimming shortened V by 1 base and J by 7 bases, and 14 bases separated the two germline ends. Looked up from germline, CDR1 is LNHDA and CDR2 is SQIVND (reference sequence). The CDR3 covers 15 residues.

The V gene is TRBV18, the J gene TRBJ2-6; D gene unclear. Trimming stripped 3 bases from V and 0 bases from J, with 3 bases between. The germline gives CDR1 KGHSH, CDR2 LQKENI. This CDR3 has 14 amino acids. CDR3 loop: CASSPDSGANVLTF. The CDR3 DNA sequence: TGTGCCAGCTCACCCGACTCTGGGGCCAACGTCCTGACTTTC.

This clone was recorded a few times. The rearrangement joins TRBV4-1 to TRBJ2-1, with 9 bases that match TRBD2. The length of the CDR3 is 20 residues. The V gene's germline CDR1 is MGHRA and CDR2 YSYEKL. Germline trimming cut 3 bases from V and 4 bases from J; bases unmatched to any gene: 19. CDR3 in amino acids: CASSQGPGLAGQFGYNEQFF. The CDR3 DNA sequence: TGCGCCAGCAGCCAGGGTCCCGGGCTAGCGGGGCAGTTCGGGTACAATGAGCAGTTCTTC.

This sequence joins TRBV10-3 and TRBJ1-5; D remains unclear. CDR1 is ENHRY and CDR2 is SYGVKD in the germline V gene. With 3 bases removed from V and 6 bases from J, the gap between germline ends came to 15 bases. The CDR3 is made up of 15 amino acids. CDR3 sequence: CAISDVRVKSQPQHF. Written as DNA, the CDR3 is TGTGCCATCAGTGACGTGAGGGTTAAAAGTCAGCCCCAGCATTTT.

The J gene is TRBJ2-7, the V gene TRBV6-1; D not certain. From germline, CDR1 is MNHNS and CDR2 SASEGT. V was trimmed by 5 bases and J by 3 bases, leaving 11 bases between them. The CDR3 covers 13 residues. CDR3: CASSPPKFYEQYF. The CDR3 nucleotides read TGTGCCAGCAGTCCCCCTAAATTCTACGAGCAGTACTTC.

The V gene is TRBV27, the J gene TRBJ2-1; D is unresolved. Germline lookup yields CDR1 MNHEY and CDR2 SMNVEV (reference sequence). The ends were cut back, 5 bases at V and 3 bases at J, with 8 bases in the middle. There are 13 residues in the CDR3. The CDR3 DNA follows: TGTGCCAGCAGTCCCCTACTCTACAATGAGCAGTTCTTC. It codes for CASSPLLYNEQFF.

The V gene is TRBV5-1, the J gene TRBJ2-1, with TRBD1 as a possible D gene (6 bases). The CDR3 extends over 14 amino acids. Per germline, CDR1 SGHRS and CDR2 YFSETQ. Trimming removed 1 base at V and 10 bases at J, with 15 bases between. Here the CDR3 DNA reads TGCGCCAGCAGCTTGCCCAGGGGATCGGGAGAGCAGTTCTTC. The encoded protein is CASSLPRGSGEQFF.

The sample holds a few counts of this clone. This rearrangement joins TRBV2 to TRBJ1-1; no firm D call. Germline CDR1 is SNHLY and CDR2 is FYNNEI. The CDR3 has 13 amino acids. V was pared by 10 bases and J by 4 bases, with 16 bases between. CDR3 nucleotide sequence: TGTGCCACCAACCCGGACCGCGGCACTGAAGCTTTCTTT. Its protein product is CATNPDRGTEAFF. The whole variable domain, remainder taken from reference TRBV2 and TRBJ1-1, is EPEVTQTPSHQVTQMGQEVILRCVPISNHLYFYWYRQILGQKVEFLVSFYNNEISEKSEIFDDQFSVERPDGSNFTLKIRSTKLEDSAMYFCATNPDRGTEAFFGQGTRLTVV.

V gene TRBV10-3 combines with J gene TRBJ1-5; 11 bases agree with TRBD1. CDR1 ENHRY and CDR2 SYGVKD come from the germline V gene. This CDR3 is 13 amino acids long. J was trimmed by 7 bases and V by 10 bases; bases with no gene match: 6. CDR3 region: CATGQGERQPQHF. As DNA, the CDR3 is TGTGCCACGGGACAGGGGGAGCGGCAGCCCCAGCATTTT.

This clone was observed a few times. The V gene is TRBV27, the J gene TRBJ1-2, with TRBD1 as a possible D gene (5 bases). This CDR3 is built from 18 residues. Germline V lookup: CDR1 MNHEY, CDR2 SMNVEV (reference sequence). V was shortened by 3 bases and J by 0 bases, with 20 bases between the two germline ends. DNA of the CDR3: TGTGCCAGCAGTTTCGCGGGAGGGGTTTTAACCTCTAACTATGGCTACACCTTC. Protein: CASSFAGGVLTSNYGYTF.

This chain uses TRBV7-8 with TRBJ2-2, with D possibly TRBD1 on 6 matching bases. This CDR3 spans 17 amino acids. From germline, CDR1 is SGHVS and CDR2 FQNEAQ. Trimming stripped 5 bases from V and 1 base from J, with 17 bases between. DNA for the CDR3: TGTGCCAGCAGCCCCCGGAGAGGACAGAGGAACACCGGGGAGCTGTTTTTT. Translation gives CASSPRRGQRNTGELFF.

The CDR3 region has the DNA TGTGCCAGCAGTTTCCCCCAGGGCACCAGCTCCTACGAGCAGTACTTC. It specifies CASSFPQGTSSYEQYF. The rearrangement uses TRBV28 and TRBJ2-7; tentatively, D is TRBD1 (5 bases). The CDR3 consists of 16 residues. The germline gives CDR1 MDHEN, CDR2 SYDVKM. Trimming removed 3 bases at V and 0 bases at J, with 15 bases between.

This clone appeared a single time. The chain is built from TRBV12-5 and TRBJ1-5, with 12 bases lining up with TRBD1. This CDR3 has 18 residues. Germline V CDR1 and CDR2: LGHNT, FRNRAP. With V trimmed by 0 bases and J by 5 bases, 8 bases remained unmatched. CDR3 nucleotides: TGTGCTAGTGGTTTGGTATGGGACAGGGGGCGATTGGATCAGCCCCAGCATTTT. Amino acid sequence: CASGLVWDRGRLDQPQHF.

This clone was found a few times. The V gene is TRBV29-1, the J gene TRBJ1-1; tentatively, D is TRBD1 (6 bases). The V gene lost 7 bases and the J gene lost 4 bases, with 16 bases spanning the gap. The germline V gene encodes CDR1 SQVTM and CDR2 ANQGSEA. CDR3 length equals 13 residues. Written as DNA, the CDR3 is TGCAGCGGAGGGGCAGGGGTTGGCACTGAAGCTTTCTTT. Its translation is CSGGAGVGTEAFF.

A single count supports this clone. V usage is TRBV4-1 and J usage is TRBJ2-5; 9 bases fit TRBD1. CDR1 MGHRA and CDR2 YSYEKL come from the germline V gene. The V gene end was trimmed by 2 bases and the J gene end by 3 bases; junction bases not matched to a gene: 4. CDR3 length: 15 residues. CDR3 nucleotide sequence: TGCGCCAGCAGCCAACCCGGGACAGGGAAAGAGACCCAGTACTTC. Translation gives CASSQPGTGKETQYF.

In nucleotides, the CDR3 is TGTGCCAGTAGTAACAGACAGGGTCTCAATCAGCCCCAGCATTTT. Residues: CASSNRQGLNQPQHF. The chain joins TRBV19 to TRBJ1-5; 7 bases fit TRBD1. Germline lookup yields CDR1 LNHDA and CDR2 SQIVND (reference sequence). The trim removed 4 bases at V and 3 bases at J, leaving 6 bases unmatched. This CDR3 contains 15 residues.

This CDR3 reads CASSQYWQDGYTF. The CDR3 bases are TGCGCCAGCAGCCAATACTGGCAGGATGGCTACACCTTC. The chain joins TRBV4-1 to TRBJ1-2; D is ambiguous. This CDR3 is built from 13 residues. Germline V gene data show CDR1 as MGHRA and CDR2 as YSYEKL. Trimming pared 2 bases from V and 6 bases from J, leaving 10 bases between.

The V gene is TRBV18, the J gene TRBJ2-1; 7 nucleotides agree with TRBD2. V trimming: 6 bases; J trimming: 4 bases; junction bases outside the gene matches: 6. The CDR3 spans 14 residues. Germline CDR1 reads KGHSH; CDR2 reads LQKENI. CDR3: CASSPTGGYNEQFF. CDR3 bases: TGTGCCAGCTCCCCTACGGGGGGATACAATGAGCAGTTCTTC.

This clone occurred once. The V gene is TRBV10-3, the J gene TRBJ1-5; D is uncertain. The CDR3 has 14 amino acids. V was pared by 5 bases and J by 4 bases, with 12 bases between. Per germline, CDR1 ENHRY and CDR2 SYGVKD. The CDR3 DNA follows: TGTGCCATCAGTACCCGGCTTACAAATCAGCCCCAGCATTTT. Translation gives CAISTRLTNQPQHF.

With respect to this clone: The junction shows a germline mismatch at one end, possibly a read error. This chain uses TRBV5-1 with TRBJ2-1; 8 bases line up with TRBD1. Looked up from germline, CDR1 is SGHRS and CDR2 is YFSETQ. The length of the CDR3 is 14 residues. The CDR3 reads CASSAGQAYNEQFF. The CDR3 coding sequence is TGCGCCAGCAGCGCGGGACAGGCGTACAACGAGCAGTTCTTC.

By share, this clone ranks as medium-sized. The rearrangement uses TRBV6-1 and TRBJ2-5, with D possibly being TRBD1 (5 bases). The CDR3 is made up of 16 amino acids. V was trimmed by 2 bases and J by 0 bases, leaving 13 bases between them. Germline CDR1 is MNHNS and CDR2 is SASEGT. CDR3 residues: CASSEMGRVYQETQYF. CDR3 sequence (DNA): TGTGCCAGCAGTGAAATGGGCAGGGTTTACCAAGAGACCCAGTACTTC.